The 3 T cell receptor beta chains below all came from one sample that was sequenced in a study of cytomegalovirus exposure and HLA in healthy donors. The protocol was immunoSEQ multiplex PCR, while the TCRdb copy is restricted to in-frame clones and leaves out a portion. The sample includes 230,000 or so clones, 80% to 90% seen only once; the top ten take 2.5% to 3.5%. Sequenced sample: PBMCs. These receptors came from a woman aged 18-30 years in good health and CMV-seronegative.

The genes are TRBV27 and TRBJ2-1; D is perhaps TRBD1 (8 bases). Germline CDR1 and CDR2: MNHEY and SMNVEV (reference sequence). The CDR3 loop spans 13 amino acids. Trimming left V 5 bases short and J 6 bases short, with 11 bases between. CDR3 loop: CASSNRGGNEQFF. The CDR3 DNA is TGTGCCAGCAGTAACAGGGGGGGCAATGAGCAGTTCTTC.

There are a few counts of this clone. This sequence joins TRBV30 and TRBJ2-1; tentatively, D is TRBD2 (6 bases). With 3 bases removed from V and 0 bases from J, the gap between germline ends came to 9 bases. The CDR3 is 14 residues long. Germline V gene lookup returns CDR1 GTSNPN and CDR2 SVGIG (reference sequence). CDR3 coding DNA: TGTGCCTGGAGACGGGAGAGCTCCTACAATGAGCAGTTCTTC. Amino acids: CAWRRESSYNEQFF.

The chain combines TRBV4-1 with TRBJ1-1, with D tentatively TRBD1 (6 bases). Germline V CDR1 and CDR2: MGHRA, YSYEKL. This CDR3 has 15 residues. V was clipped by 6 bases and J by 3 bases, with 17 bases between them. In DNA form, the CDR3 reads TGCGCCAGCAGACTCCGAACAGGGTTTGACACTGAAGCTTTCTTT. It translates to CASRLRTGFDTEAFF.